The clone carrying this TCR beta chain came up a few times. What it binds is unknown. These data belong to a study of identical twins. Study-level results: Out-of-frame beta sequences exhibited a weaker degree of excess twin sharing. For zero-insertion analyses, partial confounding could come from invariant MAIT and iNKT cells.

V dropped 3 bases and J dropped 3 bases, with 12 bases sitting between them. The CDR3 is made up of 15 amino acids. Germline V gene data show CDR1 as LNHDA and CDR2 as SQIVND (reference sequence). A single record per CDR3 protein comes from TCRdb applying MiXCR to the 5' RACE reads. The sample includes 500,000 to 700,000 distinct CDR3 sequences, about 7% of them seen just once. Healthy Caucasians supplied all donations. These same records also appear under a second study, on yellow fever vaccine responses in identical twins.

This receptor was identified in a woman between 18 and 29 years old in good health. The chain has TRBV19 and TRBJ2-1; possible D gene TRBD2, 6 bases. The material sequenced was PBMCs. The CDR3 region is CASSMEGTNYNEQFF. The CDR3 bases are TGTGCCAGTAGTATGGAGGGAACCAACTACAATGAGCAGTTCTTC.